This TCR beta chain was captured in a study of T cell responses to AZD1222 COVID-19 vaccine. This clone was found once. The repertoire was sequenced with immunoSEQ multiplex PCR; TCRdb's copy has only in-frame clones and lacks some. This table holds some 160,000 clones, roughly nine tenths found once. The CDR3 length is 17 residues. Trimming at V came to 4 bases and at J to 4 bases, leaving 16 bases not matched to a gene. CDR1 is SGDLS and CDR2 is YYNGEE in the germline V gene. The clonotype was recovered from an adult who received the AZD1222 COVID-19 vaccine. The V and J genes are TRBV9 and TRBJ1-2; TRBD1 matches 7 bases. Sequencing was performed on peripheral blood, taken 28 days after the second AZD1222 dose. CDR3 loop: CASSLETGRRVSYGYTF. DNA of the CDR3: TGTGCCAGCAGCCTAGAGACAGGGCGCAGAGTTAGCTATGGCTACACCTTC.